These 28 T cell receptor beta chains originate from one sample sequenced in a study of blood T cell repertoires in COVID-19 (dated by TCRdb to 2018 to 2020). The method was the immunoSEQ multiplex PCR assay. TCRdb retrieved this table from immuneACCESS and kept in-frame rearrangements only. Not all clones are present; in checked studies, unresolved V genes account for under half, and no reason is known for the remainder. This sample gives approximately 250,000 clones in total; almost 85% of them show up just once. The biggest ten clones account for 3.5% to 4.5% of the sample. The sample was peripheral blood. These receptors came from a man aged 45-65 years with acute or convalescent COVID-19.

The J gene is TRBJ1-2, the V gene TRBV4-1; 8 nucleotides match TRBD1. Germline-derived CDR1 and CDR2 are MGHRA and YSYEKL. V lost 2 bases and J lost 2; bases outside the gene matches: 4. The CDR3 covers 15 residues. The CDR3 DNA follows: TGCGCCAGCAGCCAATCGACAGGGGCGAACTATGGCTACACCTTC. The encoded protein is CASSQSTGANYGYTF.

This clone has a handful of counts. The rearrangement joins TRBV20-1 to TRBJ2-7; TRBD2 matches 7 bases. J was trimmed by 7 bases and V by 7 bases; bases with no gene match: 7. CDR3 length: 11 residues. Germline V lookup: CDR1 DFQATT, CDR2 SNEGSKA (reference sequence). CDR3: CSGGGRGEQYF. CDR3 nucleotide sequence: TGCAGTGGGGGGGGTAGAGGTGAGCAGTACTTC.

The CDR3 is CASSLGQGLDGYTF. CDR3 coding DNA: TGCGCCAGCAGCCTGGGACAGGGGCTCGATGGCTACACCTTC. This chain links TRBV5-1 with TRBJ1-2; 10 nucleotides match TRBD1. Germline CDR1 SGHRS, CDR2 YFSETQ. With V trimmed by 4 bases and J by 6 bases, 6 bases remained unmatched. The CDR3 sequence is 14 residues long.

This rearrangement joins TRBV7-2 to TRBJ1-2; 7 nucleotides agree with TRBD1. The CDR3 has 16 amino acids. Looked up from germline, CDR1 is SGHTA and CDR2 is FQGNSA. The V and J ends lost 10 bases and 4 bases, in that order; junction bases with no gene match: 18. The CDR3: CATVTGTEDGGYGYTF. The CDR3 coding sequence is TGTGCCACGGTCACCGGGACAGAGGACGGGGGCTATGGCTACACCTTC.

V usage is TRBV5-4 and J usage is TRBJ1-2; D uncertain. Germline-derived CDR1 and CDR2 are SGHNT and YYREEE (reference sequence). This CDR3 spans 13 amino acids. Trimming left V 4 bases short and J 3 bases short, with 10 bases between. CDR3 in amino acids: CASSTQAYYGYTF. Written as DNA, the CDR3 is TGTGCCAGCAGCACTCAGGCCTACTATGGCTACACCTTC.

CDR3: CASSFRGFRNEQYF. Written as DNA, the CDR3 is TGTGCCAGCAGCTTTCGAGGATTTAGGAACGAGCAGTACTTC. V is TRBV5-6 and J is TRBJ2-7; D gene uncertain. The germline gives CDR1 SGHDT, CDR2 YYEEEE. The V end was cut by 2 bases, the J end by 5 bases, with 14 bases between. CDR3 length equals 14 residues.

The V and J genes are TRBV5-6 and TRBJ1-1, with D hard to call. V lost 4 bases to trimming and J lost 1 base, with 26 bases between them. Germline CDR1 SGHDT, CDR2 YYEEEE. The CDR3 is 19 residues long. This CDR3 is CASSPPFGFSFESNTEAFF. The CDR3 nucleotides are TGTGCCAGCAGCCCGCCCTTTGGTTTTTCATTTGAGTCGAACACTGAAGCTTTCTTT.

This chain connects TRBV6-5 to TRBJ1-5; weak D call: TRBD1 (5 bases). Germline lookup yields CDR1 MNHEY and CDR2 SVGAGI. The CDR3 is 14 residues long. The V end was cut by 8 bases, the J end by 3 bases, with 14 bases between. The CDR3 nucleotides read TGTGCCAGCGCGAAGGGGTATTTCAATCAGCCCCAGCATTTT. It translates to CASAKGYFNQPQHF.

The V and J genes are TRBV4-1 and TRBJ2-7; D unresolved. CDR1 and CDR2 from the germline V gene are MGHRA and YSYEKL. This CDR3 contains 15 residues. V shed 0 bases and J shed 7 bases, with 16 bases lying between them. The CDR3 reads CASSQDWAGLREQYF. DNA of the CDR3: TGCGCCAGCAGCCAAGATTGGGCAGGCTTACGAGAGCAGTACTTC.

This clone was observed a single time. The rearrangement links TRBV7-9 to TRBJ1-1, with no clear D. This CDR3 spans 14 amino acids. The germline V and J ends were trimmed by 5 bases and 7 bases, with 17 bases remaining between them. Per germline, CDR1 SEHNR and CDR2 FQNEAQ (reference sequence). The CDR3 is CASSPREAMFEAFF. Written as DNA, the CDR3 is TGTGCCAGCAGCCCCCGGGAGGCGATGTTTGAAGCTTTCTTT.

V is TRBV6-5 and J is TRBJ1-5; 8 nucleotides line up with TRBD1. Germline trimming cut 6 bases from V and 3 bases from J; bases unmatched to any gene: 4. The CDR3 has 14 residues. The germline gives CDR1 MNHEY, CDR2 SVGAGI. The CDR3 here is CASSRTGTNQPQHF. For the CDR3, the DNA is TGTGCCAGCAGCAGGACAGGGACCAATCAGCCCCAGCATTTT.

This rearrangement joins TRBV2 to TRBJ1-3, with 7 bases identical to TRBD1. CDR3 length equals 14 residues. V trimming: 6 bases; J trimming: 0 bases; junction bases outside the gene matches: 2. Germline loops: CDR1 SNHLY, CDR2 FYNNEI. The CDR3 spells CASRGTASGNTIYF. CDR3 in DNA: TGTGCCAGCAGGGGGACAGCCTCTGGAAACACCATATATTTT.

This chain joins TRBV7-9 and TRBJ2-7; D possibly corresponds to TRBD1 (6 bases). The germline V and J ends were trimmed by 5 bases and 0 bases, with 17 bases remaining between them. The CDR3 length is 16 residues. Germline CDR1 and CDR2: SEHNR and FQNEAQ (reference sequence). In nucleotides, the CDR3 is TGTGCCAGCAGCGCAGCGCCGGACAGTCACTCCTACGAGCAGTACTTC. Encoded protein: CASSAAPDSHSYEQYF.

CDR3 protein: CASSSMAGATNEKLFF. In nucleotides, the CDR3 is TGTGCCAGCTCTTCCATGGCAGGGGCAACTAATGAAAAACTGTTTTTT. V gene TRBV18 combines with J gene TRBJ1-4, with D possibly matching TRBD1 (6 bases). CDR1 is KGHSH, CDR2 LQKENI, per germline. The CDR3 runs to 16 residues. V lost 6 bases and J 0 bases, leaving 14 bases between the germline ends.

V is TRBV7-8 and J is TRBJ1-5, with 7 nucleotides matching TRBD1. Germline assignment: CDR1 SGHVS and CDR2 FQNEAQ. V dropped 3 bases and J dropped 3; count of bases not matched to a gene: 8. The CDR3 is 16 amino acids. In DNA form, the CDR3 reads TGTGCCAGCAGCTTGTCGGACAGGACTCCCAATCAGCCCCAGCATTTT. Protein sequence: CASSLSDRTPNQPQHF.

This clone was seen a single time. A junction end diverges from the germline sequence, so it may reflect a read error. This same CDR3 is encoded by further DNA sequences in the sample. This chain joins TRBV6-5 and TRBJ2-7, with TRBD1 matching over 7 bases. The germline V gene encodes CDR1 MNHEY and CDR2 SVGAGI. This CDR3 region has 15 residues. The DNA of the CDR3 is TGTGCCAGCGCCGGGGCCCAGGGGGTACTCTACGAGCAGTATTTC. Translated, it gives CASAGAQGVLYEQYF.

Written as DNA, the CDR3 is TGTGCCAGCAGCGCAACCGGGACAGGGAGCTCCTATGGCTACACCTTC. Its protein is CASSATGTGSSYGYTF. The V and J genes are TRBV5-5 and TRBJ1-2, with 9 bases lining up with TRBD1. Germline assignment: CDR1 SGHKS and CDR2 YYEKEE (reference sequence). CDR3 length: 16 residues. J gave up 4 bases and V 4 bases, and 11 bases lay outside the gene matches. The entire variable domain, with the rest obtained from reference TRBV5-5 and TRBJ1-2, is as follows: DAGVTQSPTHLIKTRGQQVTLRCSPISGHKSVSWYQQVLGQGPQFIFQYYEKEERGRGNFPDRFSARQFPNYSSELNVNALLLGDSALYLCASSATGTGSSYGYTFGSGTRLTVV.

The chain carries TRBV7-2 and TRBJ2-5, with 12 bases matching TRBD2. The CDR3 covers 18 residues. V was pared by 5 bases and J by 5 bases, with 15 bases of the junction left unmatched. Germline loops: CDR1 SGHTA, CDR2 FQGNSA. CDR3 protein: CASSRLASGGAPWETQYF. The CDR3 DNA reads TGTGCCAGCAGCCGTCTTGCTAGCGGGGGGGCCCCGTGGGAGACCCAGTACTTC.

V and J are TRBV7-6 and TRBJ2-7, with 11 bases identical to TRBD1. This CDR3 is built from 16 residues. Trimming took 3 bases from V and 0 from J; bases not matched to a gene: 4. Germline CDR1 reads SGHVS; CDR2 reads FNYEAQ. The CDR3 coding sequence is TGTGCCAGCAGCTTGAGGACAGGGGGCACCTCCTACGAGCAGTACTTC. This sequence encodes CASSLRTGGTSYEQYF.

The chain is built from TRBV30 and TRBJ2-5; a possible D gene is TRBD2 (5 bases). V lost 4 bases and J lost 11, with 20 bases in between. Germline V CDR1 and CDR2: GTSNPN, SVGIG (reference sequence). The length of the CDR3 is 13 residues. The CDR3 protein is CAWTTLFGENQYF. CDR3 bases: TGTGCCTGGACCACCCTTTTCGGGGAGAATCAGTACTTC.

The rearrangement links TRBV11-2 to TRBJ1-2; D possibly corresponds to TRBD1 (5 bases). Germline values: CDR1 SGHAT, CDR2 FQNNGV. The CDR3 consists of 15 residues. Trimming pared 3 bases from V and 2 bases from J, leaving 13 bases between. CDR3 nucleotide sequence: TGTGCCAGCAGCTTTGGTCAGGGAACGAACTATGGCTACACCTTC. It codes for CASSFGQGTNYGYTF.

The chain uses TRBV6-5 and TRBJ2-3, with TRBD1 matching over 8 bases. The CDR3 covers 15 residues. Germline V gene lookup returns CDR1 MNHEY and CDR2 SVGAGI. The J segment lost 0 bases and the V segment lost 6 bases, leaving 5 bases of the junction unmatched. The CDR3 DNA is TGTGCCAGCAGACTTCGACAGGGGAGCACAGATACGCAGTATTTT. This translates into CASRLRQGSTDTQYF.

This chain links TRBV11-3 with TRBJ2-2; D is unclear. The CDR3 contains 13 residues. The ends were cut back, 2 bases at V and 1 base at J, with 2 bases in the middle. Germline CDR1 and CDR2: SGHNT and YENEEA. The CDR3 DNA reads TGTGCCAGCAGCTTACTGAACACCGGGGAGCTGTTTTTT. Residues: CASSLLNTGELFF.

The chain recombines TRBV9 with TRBJ2-5; 10 bases are shared with TRBD2. The CDR3 loop spans 14 amino acids. V trimming: 4 bases; J trimming: 2 bases; junction bases outside the gene matches: 2. Germline loops: CDR1 SGDLS, CDR2 YYNGEE. The CDR3 DNA sequence: TGTGCCAGCAGCTCTAGCGGGAGACAAGAGACCCAGTACTTC. Translation gives CASSSSGRQETQYF.

The V gene is TRBV6-5, the J gene TRBJ2-1; 10 positions agree with TRBD1. After removal of 9 bases from V and 2 bases from J, the junction contained 1 base not matched to a gene. CDR1 MNHEY and CDR2 SVGAGI come from the germline V gene. The CDR3 sequence is 13 residues long. The DNA of the CDR3 is TGTGCCAGTGGACAGGGGGCCTACAATGAGCAGTTCTTC. Protein sequence: CASGQGAYNEQFF.

The chain employs TRBV24-1 and TRBJ2-1, with unresolved D. V was shortened by 2 bases and J by 6 bases, with 13 bases between the two germline ends. CDR1 is KGHDR, CDR2 SFDVKD, per germline. The CDR3 runs to 15 residues. The CDR3 sequence is CATSDSWRQINEQFF. The CDR3 DNA reads TGTGCCACCAGTGATTCTTGGCGGCAAATCAATGAGCAGTTCTTC.

This clone appeared a single time. This chain joins TRBV11-3 and TRBJ2-5, with 8 bases that match TRBD2. This CDR3 is built from 15 residues. V lost 5 bases, J lost 4 bases, and 9 bases stayed unmatched. From germline, CDR1 is SGHNT and CDR2 YENEEA. The CDR3 protein is CASSGSGTAGETQYF. Written as DNA, the CDR3 is TGTGCCAGCAGCGGTAGCGGGACGGCGGGAGAGACCCAGTACTTC.

CDR3 residues: CASSLAEGTNEKLFF. The CDR3 nucleotides are TGCGCCAGCAGCTTGGCCGAGGGAACTAATGAAAAACTGTTTTTT. The rearrangement uses TRBV5-1 and TRBJ1-4; D is unclear. Trimming left V 0 bases short and J 1 base short, with 7 bases between. There are 15 residues in the CDR3. In germline, CDR1 is SGHRS, CDR2 YFSETQ.